The rows below give T cell receptor beta chains drawn from one sample of a study of shared clonotypes between healthy human individuals. Profiled with immunoSEQ multiplex PCR; TCRdb holds only in-frame clones, not every one. Of a few million clones listed, just over 90% are singletons. Sequenced material: naive CD4+ T cells from PBMCs. These receptors all stem from a man aged 18-30 years in good health. Some clones in this sample may be carry-over from other donors' samples. The CDR3 runs from the conserved cysteine through the conserved F or W. The D gene is left open where the match is weak. The listing skips clone size in some rows; elsewhere it reads once, few, many or a size class.

>TRBV5-4|NA|TRBD1|TRBJ1-2
CASSLRQGAYGYTF
TGTGCCAGCAGCTTAAGACAGGGGGCCTATGGCTACACCTTC
>TRBV28|NA|NA|TRBJ2-1
CASSLPAYNEQFF
TGTGCCAGCAGTTTACCAGCATACAATGAGCAGTTCTTC
>TRBV15|NA|NA|TRBJ1-3
CATSTRTSGNTIYF
TGTGCCACCAGCACCCGGACCTCTGGAAACACCATATATTTT
>TRBV11-2|NA|NA|TRBJ2-7
CASSLDGVGSYEQYF
TGTGCCAGCAGCTTAGATGGGGTTGGCTCCTACGAGCAGTACTTC
>TRBV14|NA|NA|TRBJ2-3
CASSQIDTQYF
TGTGCCAGCAGCCAAATTGATACGCAGTATTTT
>TRBV21-1|NA|NA|TRBJ1-1
CARDKTALIKAFF
TGTGCCAGGGATAAGACAGCCTTAATAAAAGCTTTCTTT
>TRBV30|NA|NA|TRBJ2-7
CAWIPGLNEQYF
TGTGCCTGGATCCCGGGACTCAACGAGCAGTACTTC
>TRBV7-6|once|TRBD1|TRBJ2-2
CASSRAVGTGRTGELFF
TGTGCCAGCAGCCGAGCAGTGGGGACAGGGCGCACCGGGGAGCTGTTTTTT
>TRBV6-5|NA|NA|TRBJ2-7
CASSSPVSYEQYF
TGTGCCAGCAGTTCCCCAGTAAGCTACGAGCAGTACTTC
>TRBV19|NA|NA|TRBJ2-1
CASSITGEDEQFF
TGTGCCAGTAGTATCACAGGGGAGGATGAGCAGTTCTTC
>TRBV6-6|NA|NA|TRBJ1-1
CASSRYPPLNTEAFF
TGTGCCAGCAGCCGCTACCCCCCCCTGAACACTGAAGCTTTCTTT
>TRBV9|NA|TRBD2|TRBJ2-1
CASSVSGGWREGWNEQFF
TGTGCCAGCAGCGTCTCAGGGGGTTGGCGGGAGGGATGGAATGAGCAGTTCTTC
>TRBV29-1|NA|NA|TRBJ2-7
CSVAENYEQYF
TGCAGCGTCGCGGAGAACTACGAGCAGTACTTC
>TRBV18|NA|NA|TRBJ1-2
CASSPPGSSRWRYGYTF
TGTGCCAGCTCACCACCGGGTTCCTCCAGGTGGAGATATGGCTACACCTTC
>TRBV7-6|NA|NA|TRBJ2-7
CASSGVSLGYEQYF
TGTGCCAGCAGCGGGGTCTCCTTGGGCTACGAGCAGTACTTC
>TRBV19|NA|TRBD2|TRBJ2-7
CASSIPTAGLAGSGGEQYF
TGTGCCAGTAGTATCCCCACGGCGGGACTAGCGGGGTCCGGGGGCGAGCAGTACTTC
>TRBV7-3|NA|TRBD2|TRBJ2-1
CASSLIVGVLAGGDEQFF
TGTGCCAGCAGCTTAATCGTTGGGGTGCTAGCGGGAGGGGATGAGCAGTTCTTC
>TRBV5-6|NA|TRBD2|TRBJ2-5
CASSLAGGETQYF
TGTGCCAGCAGCTTGGCGGGAGGGGAGACCCAGTACTTC
>TRBV6-5|once|TRBD1|TRBJ1-2
CASRDRGSYGYTF
TGTGCCAGCAGGGACAGGGGATCCTATGGCTACACCTTC
>TRBV5-1|NA|NA|TRBJ2-7
CASSSGATLTYEQYF
TGCGCCAGCAGCTCGGGAGCGACCCTTACCTACGAGCAGTACTTC
>TRBV7-3|once|TRBD2|TRBJ2-5
CASSSTSGSSETQYF
TGTGCCAGCAGTTCAACTAGCGGGAGTTCGGAGACCCAGTACTTC
>TRBV2|NA|NA|TRBJ2-7
CASSEDGTYEQYF
TGTGCCAGCAGTGAAGACGGAACTTACGAGCAGTACTTC
>TRBV2|NA|NA|TRBJ1-5
CASSGGWGSNQPQHF
TGTGCCAGCAGTGGGGGGTGGGGGAGCAATCAGCCCCAGCATTTT
>TRBV5-8|NA|NA|TRBJ1-5
CASSPGQRYQPQHF
TGTGCCAGCAGCCCAGGACAGCGATATCAGCCCCAGCATTTT
>TRBV5-1|NA|NA|TRBJ1-4
CASSASGVEKLFF
TGCGCCAGCAGCGCATCGGGCGTTGAAAAACTGTTTTTT
>TRBV5-6|NA|TRBD2|TRBJ2-3
CASSLLREPKYF
TGTGCCAGCAGCTTGCTGCGGGAGCCCAAGTATTTT
>TRBV5-1|NA|NA|TRBJ2-5
CASSLEGKETQYF
TGCGCCAGCAGCTTGGAGGGTAAAGAGACCCAGTACTTC
>TRBV4-1|NA|NA|TRBJ2-5
CASSQGPLETQYF
TGCGCCAGCAGCCAGGGCCCACTGGAGACCCAGTACTTC
>TRBV19|NA|NA|TRBJ1-2
CASRNRTEHGYTF
TGTGCCAGTAGAAACCGGACAGAGCATGGCTACACCTTC
>TRBV13|NA|NA|TRBJ2-5
CASSLNRGGETQYF
TGTGCCAGCAGCTTAAACAGGGGAGGAGAGACCCAGTACTTC
>TRBV27|NA|NA|TRBJ1-5
CASSLLGLGSNQPQHF
TGTGCCAGCAGTTTATTGGGTTTAGGTAGCAATCAGCCCCAGCATTTT
>TRBV18|once|NA|TRBJ2-5
CASSPPGSQETQYF
TGTGCCAGCTCACCACCGGGCAGCCAAGAGACCCAGTACTTC
>TRBV5-1|NA|NA|TRBJ2-6
CASSSQTGANVLTF
TGCGCCAGCAGCTCTCAAACTGGGGCCAACGTCCTGACTTTC
>TRBV6-5|NA|NA|TRBJ1-1
CASSSDGYTEAFF
TGTGCCAGCAGTTCCGACGGATACACTGAAGCTTTCTTT
>TRBV2|NA|NA|TRBJ2-5
CASSEGARQETQYF
TGTGCCAGCAGTGAAGGGGCTAGACAAGAGACCCAGTACTTC
>TRBV11-2|NA|NA|TRBJ2-7
CASSLLGYEQYF
TGTGCCAGCAGCTTACTCGGGTACGAGCAGTACTTC
>TRBV11-2|NA|NA|TRBJ1-1
CASSPRSLGKTEAFF
TGTGCCAGCAGCCCAAGATCCCTCGGGAAAACTGAAGCTTTCTTT
>TRBV2|NA|TRBD1|TRBJ1-4
CASRQGLNEKLFF
TGTGCCAGCCGACAGGGCCTTAATGAAAAACTGTTTTTT
>TRBV5-1|NA|NA|TRBJ1-2
CASSRHTTNYGYTF
TGCGCCAGCAGCCGACACACAACGAACTATGGCTACACCTTC
>TRBV5-1|NA|TRBD2|TRBJ2-3
CASSLLTSDNTDTQYF
TGCGCCAGCAGCTTGCTCACTAGCGATAACACAGATACGCAGTATTTT
>TRBV10-3|NA|NA|TRBJ2-7
CAINGGGLSREQYF
TGTGCCATCAACGGTGGGGGACTCAGTCGCGAGCAGTACTTC
>TRBV5-5|once|NA|TRBJ2-1
CASSVLKDNEQFF
TGTGCCAGCAGCGTCTTGAAGGACAATGAGCAGTTCTTC
>TRBV7-2|NA|NA|TRBJ2-2
CASSSFSANTGELFF
TGTGCCAGCAGCTCCTTTTCCGCGAACACCGGGGAGCTGTTTTTT
>TRBV5-4|NA|TRBD2|TRBJ2-1
CASSFRASGSVDEQFF
TGTGCCAGCAGCTTCAGGGCTAGCGGGAGCGTGGATGAGCAGTTCTTC
>TRBV5-6|NA|TRBD1|TRBJ2-7
CASSADRVLNEQYF
TGTGCCAGCAGCGCCGACAGGGTACTCAACGAGCAGTACTTC
>TRBV9|NA|TRBD1|TRBJ1-2
CASSVSPSGGRDGYTF
TGTGCCAGCAGCGTCTCACCCTCAGGGGGCCGAGATGGCTACACCTTC
>TRBV5-1|once|NA|TRBJ2-1
CASSLLNVRYNEQFF
TGCGCCAGCAGCTTGCTGAACGTTCGCTACAATGAGCAGTTCTTC
>TRBV19|few|TRBD1|TRBJ1-5
CASIPGQSNQPQHF
TGTGCCAGTATCCCGGGACAGAGCAATCAGCCCCAGCATTTT
>TRBV7-9|NA|NA|TRBJ2-3
CASSSRALTDTQYF
TGTGCCAGCAGCTCGCGGGCCCTCACAGATACGCAGTATTTT
>TRBV5-1|NA|NA|TRBJ2-1
CASSLLPGSYNEQFF
TGCGCCAGCAGCTTGTTGCCAGGGTCCTACAATGAGCAGTTCTTC